These 7 T cell receptor beta chains were sequenced from one sample in a study of T cells expressing NK-cell markers. TCRdb reprocessed the 5' RACE reads and reports one entry per CDR3 protein, with no DNA. The sample data list roughly 350,000 distinct CDR3 sequences. Sample: blood T cells: a sorted CD56 or NKG2C T cell subset, CD4+ or CD8+ T cells, or bulk PBMC T cells (not recorded which). The receptor set was obtained from a man aged 18-69 years in good health.

The chain joins TRBV20-1 to TRBJ1-2. Germline V CDR1 and CDR2: DFQATT, SNEGSKA (reference sequence). CDR3 length: 12 residues. The CDR3: CSATRTDYGYTF.

The V gene is TRBV11-2, the J gene TRBJ2-3; as DNA is missing, the TRBD1 call by TCRdb cannot be tested. This CDR3 is built from 17 residues. Germline CDR1 and CDR2: SGHAT and FQNNGV. CDR3 region: CASSERQGAIGTDTQYF.

The rearrangement joins TRBV29-1 to TRBJ2-3. The V gene's germline CDR1 is SQVTM and CDR2 ANQGSEA. The CDR3 runs to 11 residues. The CDR3 region is CSPMLRDTQYF.

V gene TRBV29-1 combines with J gene TRBJ1-4; the D call of TRBD1 rests on TCRdb alone, since no DNA is present to check it. Per germline, CDR1 SQVTM and CDR2 ANQGSEA. The CDR3 has 15 residues. CDR3 amino acids: CSVGAFGNSNEKLFF.

The rearrangement uses TRBV4-1 and TRBJ2-3; TCRdb's D call, TRBD1, is unchecked because there is no DNA. This CDR3 is 16 amino acids long. Germline V gives CDR1 MGHRA, CDR2 YSYEKL. The CDR3 protein is CASSQEWGADTDTQYF.

J is TRBJ1-6 and V is TRBV5-1; with no DNA, the TCRdb D assignment of TRBD1 cannot be verified. This CDR3 is built from 17 residues. CDR1 and CDR2 (germline): SGHRS, YFSETQ. CDR3: CASSPTEGGPYNSPLHF.

V usage is TRBV5-6 and J usage is TRBJ1-6; the D call of TRBD1 rests on TCRdb alone, since no DNA is present to check it. The germline V gene encodes CDR1 SGHDT and CDR2 YYEEEE. The CDR3 length is 13 residues. The CDR3 loop reads CASSLRGDSPLHF.